This T cell receptor (beta chain) derives from a study of CXCR3-negative and CXCR3-positive naive CD8 T cells. The CDR3 is 13 amino acids. Per germline, CDR1 LGHDT and CDR2 YNNKEL (reference sequence). The TRB cDNA libraries were prepared by 5' RACE with UMI labels. After re-calling the 5' RACE reads, TCRdb lists one entry per CDR3 protein, DNA absent. This sample contains about 130,000 distinct CDR3 sequences. Input material: naive CXCR3- CD8+ T cells from blood. Subset specified: CD45RO-CCR7+CD27+CD95- naive CD8+ T cells lacking CXCR3 (TNR3-). The chain combines TRBV3-1 with TRBJ2-3. The receptor was derived from a human donor in good health. Some clones in this sample may be carry-over from other donors' samples. Here the CDR3 reads CATTNRYGDTQYF.